This T cell receptor (beta chain) was found in a study of blood T cell repertoires in COVID-19. At the level of the study: Samples representing acute and convalescent COVID-19 were sourced from the United States, Italy and Spain.

CDR1 and CDR2 (germline): LNHDA, SQIVND (reference sequence). Trimming removed 4 bases at V and 9 bases at J, with 16 bases between. The CDR3 contains 14 residues. Generated by immunoSEQ multiplex PCR, the TCRdb table keeps only in-frame clones and is missing some. The table has about 310,000 clones, around 86% seen once. The origin of this receptor is a man between 65 and 85 years old with acute or convalescent COVID-19. Sequenced input: peripheral blood. The rearrangement joins TRBV19 to TRBJ2-1; D not certain. CDR3 residues: CASSTTASSGEQFF. The CDR3 DNA reads as TGTGCCAGTAGTACGACTGCGTCTAGTGGTGAGCAGTTCTTC.